This section outlines one TCR beta chain sequence together with its context. The data were obtained in a study of OX40 agonist ivuxolimab in advanced cancers. The table came from immunoSEQ multiplex PCR; TCRdb's copy has only in-frame clones and leaves some out. The sample consists of roughly 80,000 clones, about 82% of them appearing once. Germline V lookup: CDR1 SGHDT, CDR2 YYEEEE. The length of the CDR3 is 13 residues. The V gene lost 0 bases and the J gene lost 2 bases, with 6 bases spanning the gap. The chain employs TRBV5-6 and TRBJ2-7; no clear D. The source material was CD4+ or CD8+ T cells sorted from blood, sampled in a trial of the OX40 agonist ivuxolimab. This receptor was identified in an adult with an advanced solid tumor such as melanoma, head and neck, liver or kidney cancer. CDR3 bases: TGTGCCAGCAGCTTGGAAACAGCCTACGAGCAGTACTTC. It codes for CASSLETAYEQYF.